A selection of T cell receptor beta chains follows, all from one sample in a study of blood T cell repertoires in COVID-19. The repertoire was sequenced with immunoSEQ multiplex PCR; TCRdb's copy has only in-frame clones and lacks some. Among approximately 39,000 clones listed, over 85% were seen once. The sequencing input was peripheral blood. All receptors come from a human donor with active COVID-19. The donor label of this sample is uncertain. Both conserved end residues are part of each CDR3.

v_gene,j_gene,CDR3aa
TRBV6-6,TRBJ2-5,CASSYLETQYF
TRBV27,TRBJ2-6,CASCRLVGDSGANVLTF
TRBV21-1,TRBJ1-2,CASSKYVGQGQPGYTF
TRBV11-2,TRBJ1-2,CASSQKQGPDYGYTF
TRBV19,TRBJ1-2,CASSIALIGGGDYGYTF
TRBV6-1,TRBJ1-1,CASSETGGATEAFF
TRBV27,TRBJ2-7,CASSLSLTGGLYEQYF
TRBV7-2,TRBJ2-3,CASSNPGRGAFLGTQYF
TRBV28,TRBJ2-7,CASNGEVGSYEQYF
TRBV7-9,TRBJ2-5,CASSTGLARETQYF
TRBV7-2,TRBJ1-5,CASSPHRGSNQPQHF
TRBV7-6,TRBJ2-3,CASSLFHGLANTDTQYF
TRBV12-3/TRBV12-4,TRBJ2-1,CASSLTATNEQFF
TRBV7-9,TRBJ2-7,CASSLVQYSYYEQYF
TRBV3-1/TRBV3-2,TRBJ1-2,CASSQDMRHGYGYTF